This T cell receptor (beta chain) was captured in a study of blood T cell repertoires in COVID-19 (dated by TCRdb to 2020 to 2021). Regarding the study in general: The collaborator samples originated in the United States, Italy and Spain and spanned the acute and convalescent phases of COVID-19. Samples came from the ongoing ImmuneRACE study (first 160 participants) plus 1,254 subjects from 6 global collaborators. A de-identified subject ID, COVID-19 status, age in years and sex were almost always included in the sample metadata. The prospective study material was composed of cDNA or gDNA derived from T cells, B-cell-depleted T cells, or PBMCs. Where HLA class I and class II types were available, the types were taken from metadata supplied by the sample provider, not from assay-based typing. Deeply sampled blood TCRbeta repertoires from subjects exposed to, actively infected with, or recovered from COVID-19 were included in the dataset. The repertoires were released in a freely available public database meant as a resource for research on the immune response to SARS-CoV-2. General conclusions and limits of the study: The quantity of clinical and demographic metadata differed by source and by participant and was supplied without curation.

Each collaborating institution followed its own protocols to collect whole blood in K2EDTA tubes. For TCRbeta analysis, collaborators shipped samples as frozen whole blood, isolated PBMCs, or DNA extracted from either of those sample types. Points on this clone: Its antigen is currently not known. No quality values exist for individual bases; no much larger clone is one base distant.

TCRbeta CDR3 regions were amplified from genomic DNA using the immunoSEQ Assay, a bias-controlled multiplex PCR. Per the source publication's procedure: Nucleated cell counts per sample were estimated from amplification of reference gene primers within the assay. To quantify the absolute abundance of each unique TCRbeta CDR3 rearrangement, sequence reads were collapsed and filtered. For each sample, productive Simpson clonality was calculated by taking the square root of Simpson's diversity index across productive rearrangements. Sourced from immuneACCESS, this table was stored by TCRdb with only in-frame sequences that have V and J called. A share of the clones is absent; for the studies checked, an unresolved V gene accounts for under half, and the remainder has no known explanation. V, J and clone size derive from that table, while D and trimming were established from the DNA sequence. The sample table lists some 250,000 clones, approximately 91% of them with a count of one. The top ten clonotypes cover around 0.78% of the sample.

The germline V gene (reference sequence) specifies LNHDA as CDR1 and SQIVND as CDR2. For this chain, trimming is 4 bases at the V end and 3 bases at the J end, and the number of junction bases without a gene match is 2. Counted from cysteine to phenylalanine, this CDR3 has 14 amino acids. Solely the CDR3 DNA is kept, with 42 bases framed from the first base. The clonotype was recovered from a woman under 40 with acute or convalescent COVID-19. This chain is built from TRBV19 and TRBJ2-3; 9 middle bases align to TRBD1. Sequencing was carried out using peripheral blood. At the DNA level, the sequence is TGTGCCAGTAGTAGCGGACAGGGGACAGATACGCAGTATTTT. Translated, this is CASSSGQGTDTQYF.